These 10 T cell receptor beta chains came from one sample sequenced in a study of glioma-infiltrating T cells after dendritic cell vaccination. The assay was immunoSEQ multiplex PCR, and TCRdb's table has in-frame clones only and misses some. This sample yields 50,000 to 75,000 clones, of which over 75% are seen a single time; roughly 8.8% belongs to the top ten. Specified time point: after dendritic cell vaccination, including at tumor progression/relapse. Sequences were derived from blood, sampled after dendritic cell vaccination. The receptor source for this set is a human donor with glioblastoma.

V usage is TRBV11-2 and J usage is TRBJ1-2, with D tentatively TRBD1 (5 bases). The CDR3 is 13 amino acids. Looked up from germline, CDR1 is SGHAT and CDR2 is FQNNGV. With 4 bases removed from V and 4 bases from J, the gap between germline ends came to 10 bases. CDR3 in amino acids: CASSSTGPYGYTF. Written as DNA, the CDR3 is TGTGCCAGCAGCTCCACAGGCCCCTATGGCTACACCTTC.

This sequence joins TRBV7-9 and TRBJ2-5; D possibly corresponds to TRBD1 (6 bases). The V and J ends lost 1 base and 1 base respectively, with 7 bases between them. Germline CDR1 is SEHNR and CDR2 is FQNEAQ (reference sequence). The CDR3 sequence is 14 residues long. The CDR3 DNA sequence: TGTGCCAGCAGCTTAGGAGGGGGCCAAGAGACCCAGTACTTC. This codes for CASSLGGGQETQYF.

V and J are TRBV11-1 and TRBJ1-2; the match to TRBD1 covers 8 bases. Trimming took 5 bases from V and 7 from J; bases not matched to a gene: 9. Germline CDR1 reads SGHAT; CDR2 reads FQDESV (reference sequence). This CDR3 is 14 amino acids long. The CDR3 loop is CASSPRTGRGGYTF. In nucleotides, the CDR3 is TGTGCCAGCAGCCCTCGGACAGGGAGAGGTGGCTACACCTTC.

In this sample, this clone turned up once. This chain joins TRBV30 and TRBJ1-2, with 10 bases aligning to TRBD1. J lost 6 bases, V lost 3 bases, and 4 bases had no gene match. CDR3 length: 13 residues. CDR1 and CDR2 (germline): GTSNPN, SVGIG (reference sequence). The chain's CDR3 is CAWSPTGGDGYTF. The CDR3, as DNA: TGTGCCTGGAGCCCGACAGGGGGCGATGGCTACACCTTC.

The chain is built from TRBV19 and TRBJ1-1; D is unresolved. Germline CDR1 and CDR2: LNHDA and SQIVND (reference sequence). Trimming left V 7 bases short and J 3 bases short, with 9 bases between. The CDR3 contains 12 residues. CDR3 nucleotide sequence: TGTGCCAGTAACTACGGATACACTGAAGCTTTCTTT. Residues: CASNYGYTEAFF. The variable domain in full, completed from reference TRBV19 and TRBJ1-1, reads DGGITQSPKYLFRKEGQNVTLSCEQNLNHDAMYWYRQDPGQGLRLIYYSQIVNDFQKGDIAEGYSVSREKKESFPLTVTSAQKNPTAFYLCASNYGYTEAFFGQGTRLTVV.

The V gene is TRBV5-8, the J gene TRBJ1-2; perhaps TRBD1 as D (6 bases). V lost 6 bases and J 0 bases, leaving 18 bases between the germline ends. Germline values: CDR1 SGHTS, CDR2 YDEGEE. The CDR3 runs to 16 residues. CDR3 region: CASIRTVLQANYGYTF. The CDR3 region has the DNA TGTGCCAGCATAAGGACAGTCCTACAAGCTAACTATGGCTACACCTTC.

The chain combines TRBV12-5 with TRBJ1-2, with 8 bases aligning to TRBD1. CDR3 length equals 13 residues. V was pared by 4 bases and J by 7 bases, with 5 bases of the junction left unmatched. The germline V gene encodes CDR1 LGHNT and CDR2 FRNRAP. The CDR3 DNA follows: TGTGCTAGTGGTTCCCCAGGGGGCCGTGGCTACACCTTC. This sequence encodes CASGSPGGRGYTF.

The chain joins TRBV5-1 to TRBJ1-1; TRBD1 agrees at 7 bases. Germline V gene lookup returns CDR1 SGHRS and CDR2 YFSETQ. This CDR3 region has 18 residues. Germline trimming cut 4 bases from V and 0 bases from J; bases unmatched to any gene: 15. The CDR3 loop reads CASSRMYGTVYMNTEAFF. The DNA of the CDR3 is TGCGCCAGCAGCCGAATGTATGGGACAGTCTACATGAACACTGAAGCTTTCTTT.

The chain couples TRBV11-3 to TRBJ2-1; 7 bases align to TRBD2. The CDR3 consists of 14 residues. The germline V gene has CDR1 SGHNT and CDR2 YENEEA. Trimming at V came to 1 base and at J to 5 bases, leaving 2 bases not matched to a gene. The CDR3 protein is CASSLAGGNNEQFF. In nucleotides, the CDR3 is TGTGCCAGCAGCTTAGCCGGGGGGAACAATGAGCAGTTCTTC.

The chain couples TRBV6-1 to TRBJ2-7; 9 positions match TRBD1. This CDR3 has 13 amino acids. V lost 8 bases and J lost 5; bases outside the gene matches: 7. The germline gives CDR1 MNHNS, CDR2 SASEGT. The CDR3 loop reads CASRDRATHEQYF. CDR3 in DNA: TGTGCCAGCCGGGACAGGGCTACCCACGAGCAGTACTTC.